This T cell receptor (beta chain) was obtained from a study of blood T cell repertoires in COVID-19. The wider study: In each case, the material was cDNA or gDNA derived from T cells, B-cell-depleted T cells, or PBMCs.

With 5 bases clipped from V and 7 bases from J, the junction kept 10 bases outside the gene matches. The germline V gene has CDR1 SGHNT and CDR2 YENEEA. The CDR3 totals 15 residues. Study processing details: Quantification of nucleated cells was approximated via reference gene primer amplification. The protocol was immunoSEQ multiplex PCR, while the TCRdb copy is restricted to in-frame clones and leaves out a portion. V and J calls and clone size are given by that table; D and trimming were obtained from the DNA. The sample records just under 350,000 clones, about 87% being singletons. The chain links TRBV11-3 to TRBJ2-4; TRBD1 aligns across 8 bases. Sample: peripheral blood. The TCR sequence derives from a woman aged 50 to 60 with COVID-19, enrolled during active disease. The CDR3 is CASSQRTGPLNIQYF. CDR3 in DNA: TGTGCCAGCAGCCAACGGACAGGGCCGTTGAACATTCAGTACTTC.